The T cell receptor beta chain under discussion was sequenced for a study of CD8 T cells in ankylosing spondylitis (dated 2017 in TCRdb). For the study in its entirety: The study profiled T cell receptor beta repertoires in healthy donors and ankylosing spondylitis patients to find disease-linked TCR variants. In total, the full study cohort was made up of 95 to 110 healthy donors and 20 to 25 ankylosing spondylitis patients. Peripheral blood samples were taken, and synovial fluid was additionally collected from ankylosing spondylitis patients.

What the authors observed across the whole study: Some TCR beta motif variants had previously been reported in synovial fluid and blood of reactive arthritis patients, which suggested common disease-initiation mechanisms. The disease-linked clones had a CD8+ phenotype and were found at relatively low frequencies in peripheral blood. A TCR beta motif of eight highly homologous amino acid variants appeared characteristic of blood from ankylosing spondylitis patients. According to the report, matched synovial fluid samples from ankylosing spondylitis patients were significantly enriched for the disease-linked clones.

About this clonotype: This clone's antigen is unknown. Base qualities were left out, and no much larger clone turns up one base away.

Sequencing used an Illumina HiSeq 2500. TCR beta libraries were prepared by quantitative 5'-RACE with molecular barcodes. The authors' pipeline ran thus. Disease-linked TCR variants were identified with a new computational method built on a probabilistic model of VDJ rearrangement. TCRdb trimmed public reads at Q25 via fastp, called clones via MiXCR and kept in-frame beta chains. Entries that share a CDR3 protein sequence are merged under the most common genes and DNA. TCRdb's processing, not the authors', yielded these V and J calls. The sample profile shows about 450,000 distinct CDR3 sequences; about 24% of them were found once. The ten largest clones add up to roughly 1% of the sample. V gives up 4 bases and J gives up 0 bases, and the segment between their germline ends measures 11 bases. CDR1 SGDLS and CDR2 YYNGEE are derived from the germline V gene. The CDR3, cysteine through phenylalanine, is 15 amino acids long. The kept DNA is CDR3 alone, 45 bases in frame from the first base.

The chain joins TRBV9 to TRBJ2-1, with TRBD1 as a weak D call on 5 bases. The specimen was blood, either unsorted or a sorted T cell fraction (not recorded which). The sequence derives from a male donor with ankylosing spondylitis. The DNA sequence follows: TGTGCCAGCAGCCTAGGGGTCTACTCCTACAATGAGCAGTTCTTC. This encodes CASSLGVYSYNEQFF.